This passage covers 2 T cell receptor beta chains from one sample sequenced in a study of CD8 T cells in ankylosing spondylitis. General study results and limits: For ankylosing spondylitis blood, a TCR beta motif of under 10 highly homologous variants appeared characteristic.

TCRdb fed the 5' RACE reads into MiXCR, producing one record per CDR3 protein. Of approximately 440,000 distinct CDR3 sequences in the sample, 17% were seen once. Their recognized antigens are unknown. The sequencing input was blood, either unsorted or a sorted T cell fraction (not recorded which). These receptors were taken from a male donor with ankylosing spondylitis.

The CDR3: CSVSTKETQYF. CDR3 in DNA: TGCAGCGTCTCGACTAAAGAGACCCAGTACTTC. This chain connects TRBV29-1 to TRBJ2-5, with D perhaps matching TRBD2 (5 bases). Germline-derived CDR1 and CDR2 are SQVTM and ANQGSEA. Trimming shortened V by 6 bases and J by 3 bases, and 8 bases separated the two germline ends. The CDR3 is 11 residues long.

The chain combines TRBV4-1 with TRBJ1-2; 7 bases line up with TRBD1. Germline-derived CDR1 and CDR2 are MGHRA and YSYEKL. The CDR3 totals 15 residues. The V segment lost 1 base and the J segment 4 bases; nucleotides outside the gene matches: 6. The CDR3 DNA reads as TGCGCCAGCAGCCAAGGGGAGGGGGCGGTCTATGGCTACACCTTC. This encodes CASSQGEGAVYGYTF.